The rows below give T cell receptor beta chains drawn from one sample of a study of T cell repertoires in cytomegalovirus infection. MiXCR, run by TCRdb on the reads, gives a single entry per CDR3 protein. The table records 350,000 to 400,000 distinct CDR3 sequences, approximately 35% of them present only once. What these receptors recognize is not known. Sequenced material: cultured PBMCs, taken from culture after CMV antigen stimulation. The receptor set was obtained from a human donor in good health (CMV status not recorded). Some clones in this sample may be carry-over from other donors' samples. Each CDR3 is given with its conserved first and last residue. A D gene is named only where the DNA matches it firmly. Where a row states a size, it is once, few, many or the class of an expanded clone; other rows omit it.

NA	NA	TRBV11-2	TRBJ2-2	TGTGCCAGCAGCCCCAGACACACCGGGGAGCTGTTTTTT	CASSPRHTGELFF
once	NA	TRBV6-2/TRBV6-3	TRBJ2-5	TGTGCCAGCAGTTACGTCAGGGGTGTGGAGACCCAGTACTTC	CASSYVRGVETQYF
NA	TRBD1	TRBV7-2	TRBJ1-4	TGTGCCAGCAGCCCGTACGGGACAGCAACTAATGAAAAACTGTTTTTT	CASSPYGTATNEKLFF
NA	NA	TRBV7-2	TRBJ1-2	TGTGCCAGCAGCAGCGACAGGCACGGCTACACCTTC	CASSSDRHGYTF
few	NA	TRBV7-2	TRBJ2-4	TGTGCCAGCAGCCCAGGGACGGTAGCCAAAAACATTCAGTACTTC	CASSPGTVAKNIQYF
NA	TRBD2	TRBV7-2	TRBJ2-7	TGTGCCAGACCCGTCATAGCGGGGGGGAGCTCCTACGAGCAGTACTTC	CARPVIAGGSSYEQYF
NA	NA	TRBV28	TRBJ2-1	TGTGCCAGCAGTAAACTAGCCGTTGTAAACAATGAGCAGTTCTTC	CASSKLAVVNNEQFF
few	TRBD2	TRBV12-3/TRBV12-4	TRBJ2-5	TGTGCCAGCAGTCGACTAGCGGGAAAAGAGACCCAGTACTTC	CASSRLAGKETQYF
NA	TRBD2	TRBV7-6	TRBJ2-3	TGTGCCAGCAGCCTAGTGGCTACTAGCGCTGGGTTACCTTTCCGGTATTTT	CASSLVATSAGLPFRYF
NA	NA	TRBV4-3	TRBJ2-7	TGCGCCAGCAGCCAATCCGGACTAAGCGGCGAGCAGTACTTC	CASSQSGLSGEQYF
NA	NA	TRBV5-6	TRBJ2-1	TGTGCCAGCAGCTCGGACGGCCGCAATGAGCAGTTCTTC	CASSSDGRNEQFF
few	NA	TRBV5-4	TRBJ2-5	TGTGCCAGCAGCTTGGATTGGCAGAAAGAGACCCAGTACTTC	CASSLDWQKETQYF
once	NA	TRBV5-1	TRBJ2-3	TGCGCCAGCAGCTTGGATTATGGGACCCATACGCAGTATTTT	CASSLDYGTHTQYF
NA	NA	TRBV30	TRBJ1-4	TGTGCCTGGAGTGTGTCGACTCCAGCCCGAAATGAAAAACTGTTTTTT	CAWSVSTPARNEKLFF
NA	TRBD1	TRBV6-2/TRBV6-3	TRBJ2-1	TGTGCCAGCAGTTACTCTTTGTCCTGGGACAGGGCCGATGAGCAGTTCTTC	CASSYSLSWDRADEQFF
few	TRBD1	TRBV30	TRBJ1-1	TGTGCCTCAAGACAGGGACATATGAACACTGAAGCTTTCTTT	CASRQGHMNTEAFF
few	NA	TRBV7-2	TRBJ2-1	TGTGCCAGCAGCTTAGGGGGGGCACCCACCCAGCAGTTCTTC	CASSLGGAPTQQFF
few	NA	TRBV14	TRBJ2-2	TGTGCCAGCAGCCCGGAACGCGGCAGGGCACACACCGGGGAGCTGTTTTTT	CASSPERGRAHTGELFF
NA	NA	TRBV4-3	TRBJ1-4	TGCGCCAGCAGCCAAGATCTGGTTTTGGGTGAAAAACTGTTTTTT	CASSQDLVLGEKLFF
NA	NA	TRBV2	TRBJ2-3	TGTGCCAGCAGGTCAGACACAGATACGCAGTATTTT	CASRSDTDTQYF
many	NA	TRBV7-3	TRBJ1-1	TGTGCCAGCAGCCCCGATCTGAACACTGAAGCTTTCTTT	CASSPDLNTEAFF